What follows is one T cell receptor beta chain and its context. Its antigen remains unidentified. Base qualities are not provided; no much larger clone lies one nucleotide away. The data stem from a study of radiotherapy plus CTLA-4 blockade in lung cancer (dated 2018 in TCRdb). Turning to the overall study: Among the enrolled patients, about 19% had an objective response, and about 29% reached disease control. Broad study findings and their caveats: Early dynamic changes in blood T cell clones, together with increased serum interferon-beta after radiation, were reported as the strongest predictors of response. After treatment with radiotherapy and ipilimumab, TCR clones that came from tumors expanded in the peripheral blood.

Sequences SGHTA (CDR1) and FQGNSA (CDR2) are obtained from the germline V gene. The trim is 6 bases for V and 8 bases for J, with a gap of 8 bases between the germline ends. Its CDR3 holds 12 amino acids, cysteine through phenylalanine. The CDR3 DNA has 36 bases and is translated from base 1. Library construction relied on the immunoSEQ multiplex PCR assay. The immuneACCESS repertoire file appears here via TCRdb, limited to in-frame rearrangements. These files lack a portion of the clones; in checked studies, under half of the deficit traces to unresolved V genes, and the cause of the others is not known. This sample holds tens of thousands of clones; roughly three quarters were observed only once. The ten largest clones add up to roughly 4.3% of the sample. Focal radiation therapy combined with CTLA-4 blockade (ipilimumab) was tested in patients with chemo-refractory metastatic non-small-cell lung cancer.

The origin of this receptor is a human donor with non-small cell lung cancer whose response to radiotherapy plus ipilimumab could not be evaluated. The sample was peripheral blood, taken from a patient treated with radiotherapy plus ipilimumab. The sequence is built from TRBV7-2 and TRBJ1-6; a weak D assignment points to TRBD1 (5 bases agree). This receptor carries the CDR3 CASRAGYSPLHF. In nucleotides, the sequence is TGTGCCAGCAGGGCAGGGTATTCACCCCTCCACTTT.